A few counts support the clone carrying this TCR beta chain. Its antigen remains unidentified. PCR was performed a second time for about 7 to 11 cycles using a sample-barcoded 5' primer and a J-beta primer mix. From the 5' RACE reads, TCRdb called clonotypes with MiXCR, one entry per CDR3 protein. The repertoire holds over 1,500,000 distinct CDR3 sequences, with approximately 39% as singletons. This CDR3 contains 13 residues. Per germline, CDR1 ENHRY and CDR2 SYGVKD. V shed 8 bases and J 2 bases; nucleotides not matched to a gene: 4. The data derive from a study of blood T cells in healthy people across ages. Per individual sample, total RNA of at least 5.5 micrograms was extracted. Findings and limits, study-wide: Underestimates were what the diversity estimates from one million T cells were considered to be.

The chain couples TRBV10-3 to TRBJ1-2; 8 nucleotides agree with TRBD1. This receptor was taken from a human donor in good health. Material: blood. CDR3 region: CAIWSGGNYGYTF. The CDR3 DNA follows: TGTGCCATCTGGTCAGGGGGCAACTATGGCTACACCTTC.